These 8 T cell receptor beta chains came from one sample sequenced in a study of T cells in Graves' hyperthyroidism and ophthalmopathy. Amplification of TCR beta CDR3 regions was performed using RNA transcripts as template. Using the HTBI primer set, a first-round RT-PCR was run on the TCR CDR3. TCRdb fed the multiplex PCR reads into MiXCR, producing one record per CDR3 protein. Here the sample spans hundreds of thousands of distinct CDR3 sequences, around 15% being singletons. The specimen was blood. All receptors derive from a woman between 18 and 29 years old with Graves' hyperthyroidism.

This chain links TRBV18 with TRBJ2-7, with TRBD1 identical over 7 bases. This CDR3 is 13 amino acids long. The germline CDR1 and CDR2 sequences are KGHSH and LQKENI. The V segment lost 6 bases and the J segment 6 bases; nucleotides outside the gene matches: 8. This CDR3 is CASSRQGPSEQYF. CDR3 bases: TGTGCCAGCTCCCGACAGGGCCCCTCCGAGCAGTACTTC.

This chain uses TRBV7-9 with TRBJ2-1; maybe TRBD2 (6 bases). Germline V gene data show CDR1 as SEHNR and CDR2 as FQNEAQ (reference sequence). CDR3 length: 13 amino acids. V was shortened by 4 bases and J by 8 bases, with 12 bases between the two germline ends. CDR3 amino acids: CASSSGRDYEQFF. CDR3 DNA: TGTGCCAGCAGCTCGGGACGGGACTATGAGCAGTTCTTC.

The chain uses TRBV6-1 and TRBJ2-1; D perhaps matches TRBD2 (5 bases). V shed 6 bases and J shed 7 bases, with 13 bases lying between them. CDR3 length equals 13 residues. Germline V CDR1 and CDR2: MNHNS, SASEGT. DNA for the CDR3: TGTGCCAGCAGGATTTCCTCGGGGAATGAGCAGTTCTTC. It translates to CASRISSGNEQFF.

The gene calls are TRBV25-1 and TRBJ2-7; 9 bases line up with TRBD1. The ends lost 4 bases at V and 2 bases at J; junction bases unmatched: 6. CDR3 length equals 15 residues. CDR1 MGHDK and CDR2 SYGVNS come from the germline V gene. CDR3 loop: CASSGVRDRAYEQYF. For the CDR3, the DNA is TGTGCCAGCAGTGGCGTCCGGGACAGGGCCTACGAGCAGTACTTC.

There are many counts of this clonotype. The gene calls are TRBV11-2 and TRBJ1-2; 7 nucleotides align to TRBD1. Germline CDR1 is SGHAT and CDR2 is FQNNGV. The CDR3 contains 12 residues. J gave up 9 bases and V 5 bases, and 6 bases lay outside the gene matches. The CDR3 sequence: CASSHGQARYTF. CDR3 nucleotide sequence: TGTGCCAGCAGCCACGGACAGGCTCGCTACACCTTC.

This clonotype was observed many times. At one end the junction does not follow the germline gene, possibly because of a read error. The chain carries TRBV5-1 and TRBJ2-1; D assignment may be TRBD1 or TRBD2 (6 bases each). Per germline, CDR1 SGHRS and CDR2 YFSETQ. CDR3 length equals 14 residues. CDR3 amino acids: CASSLTGTYNEQFF. The CDR3 coding sequence is TGTGCCAGCAGCTTAACAGGGACTTACAATGAGCAGTTCTTC.

The chain combines TRBV7-2 with TRBJ1-5; unclear D gene. V was pared by 5 bases and J by 4 bases, with 15 bases between. Germline V CDR1 and CDR2: SGHTA, FQGNSA. The CDR3 has 15 amino acids. The CDR3 is CASSHYKEENQPQHF. CDR3 coding DNA: TGTGCCAGCAGCCATTACAAGGAGGAGAATCAGCCCCAGCATTTT.

The J gene is TRBJ2-1, the V gene TRBV20-1; 10 positions agree with TRBD2. CDR3 length equals 14 residues. Germline V gives CDR1 DFQATT, CDR2 SNEGSKA (reference sequence). V trimming: 5 bases; J trimming: 2 bases; junction bases outside the gene matches: 3. The CDR3 sequence: CSAATSGAYNEQFF. CDR3 nucleotides: TGCAGTGCTGCCACTAGCGGGGCCTACAATGAGCAGTTCTTC.